One sample yielded the 8 T cell receptor beta chains listed below, sequenced in a study of shared clonotypes between healthy human individuals. Profiled with immunoSEQ multiplex PCR; TCRdb holds only in-frame clones, not every one. The table shows 2,500,000 or so clones, with 85% to 95% occurring only once. Material for sequencing was naive CD4+ T cells from PBMCs. Subset: CD45RA+ positively selected. All receptors come from a man between 18 and 35 years old in good health. Some clones in this sample may be carry-over from other donors' samples.

A note on this clone: The same CDR3 can be traced to other DNA sequences in this sample. This chain connects TRBV5-1 to TRBJ2-3; D is undetermined. Trimming left V 5 bases short and J 2 bases short, with 3 bases between. Germline-derived CDR1 and CDR2 are SGHRS and YFSETQ. The CDR3 has 11 amino acids. CDR3 DNA: TGCGCCAGCAGGGACACAGATACGCAGTATTTT. It codes for CASRDTDTQYF.

The chain combines TRBV29-1 with TRBJ1-2; TRBD1 agrees at 9 bases. V dropped 3 bases and J dropped 8; count of bases not matched to a gene: 10. Germline V gives CDR1 SQVTM, CDR2 ANQGSEA. This CDR3 spans 14 amino acids. The DNA of the CDR3 is TGCAGCGTTGAGGGAACACAGGGGGCTGGGGGCTACACCTTC. It specifies CSVEGTQGAGGYTF.

The gene calls are TRBV10-1 and TRBJ2-7; 10 nucleotides agree with TRBD2. V lost 3 bases, J lost 1 base, and 9 bases stayed unmatched. This CDR3 contains 17 residues. The germline gives CDR1 WNHNN, CDR2 SYGVQD (reference sequence). CDR3 residues: CASSDRLAGENSYEQYF. CDR3 DNA sequence: TGCGCCAGCAGTGATAGGCTAGCGGGAGAGAATTCCTACGAGCAGTACTTC.

About this clone itself: Other DNA sequences in this sample translate to the same CDR3. V usage is TRBV2 and J usage is TRBJ2-5, with D unclear. Looked up from germline, CDR1 is SNHLY and CDR2 is FYNNEI. The germline V and J ends were trimmed by 0 bases and 5 bases, with 1 base remaining between them. The CDR3 consists of 11 residues. This CDR3 is CASSEAETQYF. The CDR3 DNA follows: TGTGCCAGCAGTGAAGCCGAGACCCAGTACTTC.

This clone came up once. The same CDR3 can be traced to other DNA sequences in this sample. The chain uses TRBV6-5 and TRBJ1-1; D not resolved. Germline CDR1 reads MNHEY; CDR2 reads SVGAGI. There are 11 residues in the CDR3. The V and J ends lost 6 bases and 0 bases respectively, with 2 bases between them. CDR3 nucleotides: TGTGCCAGCAGGCTGAACACTGAAGCTTTCTTT. Translation gives CASRLNTEAFF.

This clone appeared a single time. The chain is built from TRBV9 and TRBJ2-3; TRBD2 matches at 10 bases. CDR3 size: 16 residues. Trimming cost V 0 bases and J 4 bases; bases outside gene matches: 5. Per the germline V gene, CDR1 is SGDLS and CDR2 is YYNGEE. The CDR3 DNA reads TGTGCCAGCAGCGTAGGTGCTAGCGGGAGTGCAGATACGCAGTATTTT. This gives the protein CASSVGASGSADTQYF.

The chain couples TRBV7-8 to TRBJ2-1; 8 nucleotides align to TRBD2. Germline V CDR1 and CDR2: SGHVS, FQNEAQ. The CDR3 is made up of 15 amino acids. The V segment lost 6 bases and the J segment 7 bases; nucleotides outside the gene matches: 11. The CDR3 loop reads CASSYPGLGRNEQFF. The CDR3 DNA follows: TGTGCCAGCAGTTACCCGGGACTAGGACGTAATGAGCAGTTCTTC.

As DNA, the CDR3 is TGTGCCAGTAGTATCCTCCCCGGGGGACGGACCTATGGCTACACCTTC. The encoded protein is CASSILPGGRTYGYTF. J is TRBJ1-2 and V is TRBV19, with D maybe TRBD1 (5 bases). CDR1 and CDR2 (germline): LNHDA, SQIVND (reference sequence). The V and J ends lost 3 bases and 4 bases respectively, with 18 bases between them. The CDR3 spans 16 residues.